Below are 31 T cell receptor beta chains sequenced from a single sample in a study of T cells in Graves' hyperthyroidism and ophthalmopathy (dated by TCRdb to between 2017 and 2020). To prepare the library, multiplex PCR was applied. TCRdb shows the sequencer as Illumina HiSeq 2000. The TCR beta CDR3 regions were amplified from the RNA transcripts. A first-round RT-PCR of the TCR CDR3 used the HTBI primer set with the Qiagen OneStep RT-PCR kit. The raw public data were reprocessed by TCRdb itself: fastp quality trimming at Q25, MiXCR clonotype calling, in-frame beta chains only. Rows merge per CDR3 protein into single entries with the most common DNA and genes. Here the sample has under 350,000 distinct CDR3 sequences; over 20% occur a single time. The ten largest clones add up to about 50% of the sample. The material sequenced was blood. These receptors came from a woman aged 45-65 years with Graves' hyperthyroidism.

This clonotype was found a few times. The rearrangement uses TRBV30 and TRBJ1-3; D is uncertain. CDR1 GTSNPN and CDR2 SVGIG come from the germline V gene (reference sequence). V shed 4 bases and J shed 0 bases, with 10 bases lying between them. The CDR3 loop spans 14 amino acids. The CDR3 region has the DNA TGTGCCTGGACCCTCGCCGGCTCTGGAAACACCATATATTTT. The encoded protein is CAWTLAGSGNTIYF.

This clonotype came up many times. The chain couples TRBV20-1 to TRBJ2-7; D is undetermined. CDR3 size: 12 residues. The V end lost 1 base, the J end lost 2 bases, and 6 bases lay between the germline ends. The germline CDR1 and CDR2 sequences are DFQATT and SNEGSKA (reference sequence). CDR3 sequence: CSARVQAYEQYF. The CDR3 nucleotides are TGCAGTGCTAGAGTTCAAGCCTACGAGCAGTACTTC.

This rearrangement joins TRBV6-1 to TRBJ1-6; no definite D call. This CDR3 is built from 13 residues. The V gene's germline CDR1 is MNHNS and CDR2 SASEGT. The V and J ends lost 1 base and 9 bases respectively, with 7 bases between them. This CDR3 reads CASSEERSSPLHF. In nucleotides, the CDR3 is TGTGCCAGCAGTGAAGAGCGGTCTTCACCCCTCCACTTT.

V is TRBV3-1 and J is TRBJ1-3, with no clear D. V lost 1 base to trimming and J lost 5 bases, with 12 bases between them. The CDR3 totals 15 residues. Germline lookup yields CDR1 LGHDT and CDR2 YNNKEL (reference sequence). Here the CDR3 reads CASSQASTPRNTIYF. The CDR3 DNA sequence: TGTGCCAGCAGCCAAGCGAGTACACCCAGAAACACCATATATTTT.

This clonotype was found many times. The chain joins TRBV7-9 to TRBJ2-3, with a weak D call TRBD1 (5 bases). The germline gives CDR1 SEHNR, CDR2 FQNEAQ (reference sequence). V shed 2 bases and J shed 3 bases, with 12 bases lying between them. The CDR3 consists of 15 residues. CDR3 sequence (DNA): TGTGCCAGCAGCTTAAGGGCAGGGAAGACAGATACGCAGTATTTT. Translated: CASSLRAGKTDTQYF. Together with reference TRBV7-9 and TRBJ2-3, the CDR3 gives the full variable domain: DTGVSQNPRHKITKRGQNVTFRCDPISEHNRLYWYRQTLGQGPEFLTYFQNEAQLEKSRLLSDRFSAERPKGSFSTLEIQRTEQGDSAMYLCASSLRAGKTDTQYFGPGTRLTVL.

This clonotype was detected many times. The chain combines TRBV6-1 with TRBJ1-6, with D perhaps matching TRBD1 (6 bases). V was shortened by 5 bases and J by 0 bases, with 14 bases between the two germline ends. Germline V gives CDR1 MNHNS, CDR2 SASEGT. The CDR3 length is 17 residues. The CDR3 sequence is CASSTTGRGSYNSPLHF. The CDR3 nucleotides read TGTGCCAGCAGTACTACAGGGAGGGGCTCCTATAATTCACCCCTCCACTTT.

This clonotype was detected many times. The chain employs TRBV11-2 and TRBJ1-2; D might be TRBD1 (5 bases). CDR3 length: 15 residues. V was cut by 1 base and J by 5 bases, with 14 bases left in between. The germline V gene has CDR1 SGHAT and CDR2 FQNNGV. The CDR3 DNA follows: TGTGCCAGCAGCTTAGGGGGGATTAACATGTATGGCTACACCTTC. Translating it yields CASSLGGINMYGYTF.

This sequence joins TRBV24-1 and TRBJ2-1, with TRBD2 matching 12 bases. With V trimmed by 3 bases and J by 5 bases, 7 bases remained unmatched. This CDR3 is 17 amino acids long. Germline lookup yields CDR1 KGHDR and CDR2 SFDVKD. The CDR3 is CATSDNRLAGADNEQFF. CDR3 DNA: TGTGCCACCAGTGATAATCGACTAGCGGGAGCTGACAATGAGCAGTTCTTC.

This clonotype was picked up many times. The chain joins TRBV3-1 to TRBJ2-1; D unresolved. V lost 1 base and J lost 10, with 5 bases in between. Germline-derived CDR1 and CDR2 are LGHDT and YNNKEL (reference sequence). This CDR3 is built from 11 residues. The CDR3 sequence: CASSQAAEQFF. In DNA form, the CDR3 reads TGTGCCAGCAGCCAAGCGGCCGAGCAGTTCTTC.

This clonotype occurred many times. The chain carries TRBV12-3 or TRBV12-4 and TRBJ2-5; 9 bases match TRBD1. The CDR3 is 15 residues long. V shed 5 bases, J shed 2 bases, and the junction held 6 bases outside the gene matches. In DNA, the CDR3 is TGTGCCAGCAGTCGGGCCGGGACAGGGCAAGAGACCCAGTACTTC. Translation: CASSRAGTGQETQYF.

This chain links TRBV7-9 with TRBJ2-3; 9 bases fit TRBD2. Germline V gives CDR1 SEHNR, CDR2 FQNEAQ (reference sequence). The V gene end was trimmed by 3 bases and the J gene end by 10 bases; junction bases not matched to a gene: 11. The CDR3 is 15 residues long. CDR3 region: CASSFNSVAGVAQYF. In DNA form, the CDR3 reads TGTGCCAGCAGCTTTAATTCCGTAGCGGGAGTAGCGCAGTATTTT.

This clonotype was seen repeatedly, ten times or more. The genes are TRBV28 and TRBJ2-7; 8 nucleotides match TRBD2. Germline V gene lookup returns CDR1 MDHEN and CDR2 SYDVKM. CDR3 length: 15 residues. Losses at the gene ends were 2 bases for V and 3 bases for J; bases not matched to a gene: 6. As DNA, the CDR3 is TGTGCCAGCAGTTTAACCCCCGGGACTAGCTACGAGCAGTACTTC. Translation gives CASSLTPGTSYEQYF.

This clonotype occurred many times. The rearrangement uses TRBV12-3 or TRBV12-4 and TRBJ1-4; D possibly corresponds to TRBD1 (5 bases). The CDR3 spans 13 residues. Deletions cut 6 bases from V and 7 bases from J, with 12 bases between. The CDR3 reads CASSPGPGEKLFF. In nucleotides, the CDR3 is TGTGCCAGCAGCCCGGGGCCGGGTGAAAAACTGTTTTTT.

The V and J genes are TRBV19 and TRBJ1-5; D may be TRBD1 (5 bases). The CDR3 is made up of 13 amino acids. CDR1 LNHDA and CDR2 SQIVND come from the germline V gene (reference sequence). V was cut by 5 bases and J by 4 bases, with 9 bases left in between. The CDR3 bases are TGTGCCAGTAGTGCACAGGCTAATCAGCCCCAGCATTTT. Translated, it gives CASSAQANQPQHF.

This clonotype was found a few times. The chain recombines TRBV2 with TRBJ1-2; weak D call: TRBD1 (5 bases). The CDR3 runs to 14 residues. Germline CDR1 SNHLY, CDR2 FYNNEI. V lost 3 bases and J 5 bases, leaving 13 bases between the germline ends. CDR3 DNA: TGTGCCAGCAGTGATACAGGTTTGGATTATGGCTACACCTTC. Protein sequence: CASSDTGLDYGYTF.

V is TRBV7-9 and J is TRBJ1-2, with 10 bases lining up with TRBD1. Germline-derived CDR1 and CDR2 are SEHNR and FQNEAQ (reference sequence). CDR3 length: 14 residues. Trimming at V came to 1 base and at J to 7 bases, leaving 3 bases not matched to a gene. In DNA, the CDR3 is TGTGCCAGCAGCTTAGAGACAGGGGGCTCTGGCTACACCTTC. Protein: CASSLETGGSGYTF. Using reference TRBV7-9 and TRBJ1-2 for the parts outside the CDR3, the full variable domain is DTGVSQNPRHKITKRGQNVTFRCDPISEHNRLYWYRQTLGQGPEFLTYFQNEAQLEKSRLLSDRFSAERPKGSFSTLEIQRTEQGDSAMYLCASSLETGGSGYTFGSGTRLTVV.

To note about this clonotype: Mismatch with germline at one junction end may stem from a read error. V gene TRBV10-3 combines with J gene TRBJ2-3, with 9 positions matching TRBD2. The CDR3 totals 15 residues. CDR1 ENHRY and CDR2 SYGVKD come from the germline V gene. The CDR3 bases are TGTGCCATCAAGGGCACTAGCGGGCGTTCAGATCCGCAGTATTTT. This gives the protein CAIKGTSGRSDPQYF.

This clonotype was picked up many times. The gene calls are TRBV7-9 and TRBJ2-3; D call uncertain. V gave up 5 bases and J gave up 0 bases, with 6 bases separating them. Germline CDR1 reads SEHNR; CDR2 reads FQNEAQ (reference sequence). The CDR3 has 13 amino acids. The CDR3 region has the DNA TGTGCCAGCAGCACCTATAGCACAGATACGCAGTATTTT. This encodes CASSTYSTDTQYF.

The chain is built from TRBV27 and TRBJ2-3; possible D gene TRBD2, 6 bases. Germline V gene lookup returns CDR1 MNHEY and CDR2 SMNVEV (reference sequence). V was shortened by 1 base and J by 0 bases, with 8 bases between the two germline ends. This CDR3 spans 15 amino acids. As DNA, the CDR3 is TGTGCCAGCAGTTTATGGAGGGGTAGCACAGATACGCAGTATTTT. Its protein is CASSLWRGSTDTQYF.

J is TRBJ1-1 and V is TRBV20-1, with D possibly TRBD1 on 6 matching bases. Germline-derived CDR1 and CDR2 are DFQATT and SNEGSKA (reference sequence). Trimming pared 6 bases from V and 1 base from J, leaving 21 bases between. There are 16 residues in the CDR3. The CDR3, as DNA: TGCAGTGCCGAAGTGAACGCCGGGACAACGAACACTGAAGCTTTCTTT. Protein product: CSAEVNAGTTNTEAFF.

This clonotype has at least ten counts. V gene TRBV27 combines with J gene TRBJ1-2; D possibly corresponds to TRBD1 (5 bases). The CDR3 length is 13 residues. The germline V and J ends were trimmed by 3 bases and 6 bases, with 11 bases remaining between them. The germline V gene has CDR1 MNHEY and CDR2 SMNVEV (reference sequence). For the CDR3, the DNA is TGTGCCAGCAGTTTCCCTTCAGGGCATGGCTACACCTTC. This sequence encodes CASSFPSGHGYTF.

This clonotype was observed a handful of times. This may be a read error: a much more frequent sequence differs by one nucleotide. V and J are TRBV2 and TRBJ1-1; no reliable D call. Trimming removed 5 bases from V and 4 bases from J, with 11 bases in between. From germline, CDR1 is SNHLY and CDR2 FYNNEI. This CDR3 is built from 13 residues. The CDR3: CASSITALTEAFF. DNA of the CDR3: TGTGCCAGCAGTATTACAGCCCTCACTGAAGCTTTCTTT.

This clonotype was recorded at least ten times. The chain is built from TRBV29-1 and TRBJ2-3, with D possibly being TRBD2 (7 bases). In germline, CDR1 is SQVTM, CDR2 ANQGSEA. Trimming took 6 bases from V and 5 from J, leaving 15 bases between them. The CDR3 has 13 residues. CDR3 DNA sequence: TGCAGCGTCTCCAGGGGAGGGGGAGATACGCAGTATTTT. It yields the protein CSVSRGGGDTQYF.

V gene TRBV7-9 combines with J gene TRBJ2-1, with a possible D match to TRBD1 (6 bases). Trimming took 3 bases from V and 4 from J, leaving 19 bases between them. CDR1 is SEHNR and CDR2 is FQNEAQ in the germline V gene (reference sequence). The CDR3 runs to 17 residues. The CDR3 nucleotides are TGTGCCAGCAGCTTCCAACAGGGAAAAAGATCATACAATGAGCAGTTCTTC. This gives the protein CASSFQQGKRSYNEQFF.

This clonotype occurred many times. The rearrangement uses TRBV7-9 and TRBJ2-2, with TRBD2 identical over 7 bases. J gave up 3 bases and V 0 bases, and 1 base lay outside the gene matches. Germline CDR1 and CDR2: SEHNR and FQNEAQ (reference sequence). The CDR3 covers 15 residues. The CDR3 spells CASSLALADTGELFF. The DNA for the CDR3 is TGTGCCAGCAGCTTAGCGCTAGCGGACACCGGGGAGCTGTTTTTT.

This clonotype showed up many times. The chain couples TRBV5-1 to TRBJ2-2, with 8 bases aligning to TRBD1. Germline V CDR1 and CDR2: SGHRS, YFSETQ. The CDR3 spans 15 residues. V lost 0 bases, J lost 6 bases, and 4 bases stayed unmatched. The CDR3 here is CASSLGTGSSGELFF. In nucleotides, the CDR3 is TGCGCCAGCAGCTTGGGGACAGGGAGCTCCGGGGAGCTGTTTTTT.

This clonotype has a count of ten or more. This sequence joins TRBV12-3 or TRBV12-4 and TRBJ1-5, with D hard to call. The CDR3 spans 15 residues. V shed 6 bases and J shed 5 bases, with 17 bases lying between them. This CDR3 is CASSWGRPWDQPQHF. CDR3 DNA sequence: TGTGCCAGCAGCTGGGGTCGGCCCTGGGATCAGCCCCAGCATTTT.

A few counts support this clonotype. The CDR3 protein is CASRTLGSNQPQHF. CDR3 nucleotide sequence: TGTGCCAGTAGGACTTTGGGCAGCAATCAGCCCCAGCATTTT. The chain recombines TRBV19 with TRBJ1-5; unclear D gene. Germline V CDR1 and CDR2: LNHDA, SQIVND (reference sequence). This CDR3 is 14 amino acids long. The V gene lost 6 bases and the J gene lost 1 base, with 10 bases spanning the gap.

V is TRBV15 and J is TRBJ1-2; 9 bases are shared with TRBD1. V trimming: 1 base; J trimming: 4 bases; junction bases outside the gene matches: 1. CDR1 is LNHNV and CDR2 is YYDKDF in the germline V gene (reference sequence). CDR3 length: 14 amino acids. In DNA, the CDR3 is TGTGCCACCAGCAGAGGACAGGGGGGCTATGGCTACACCTTC. Encoded protein: CATSRGQGGYGYTF.

This rearrangement joins TRBV9 to TRBJ2-1; a possible D gene is TRBD2 (7 bases). V was pared by 6 bases and J by 1 base, with 14 bases between. From germline, CDR1 is SGDLS and CDR2 YYNGEE. The CDR3 length is 15 residues. The CDR3 protein is CASTASGTSYNEQFF. The DNA of the CDR3 is TGTGCCAGCACCGCAAGCGGGACATCCTACAATGAGCAGTTCTTC.

This clonotype was seen repeatedly, ten times or more. The chain combines TRBV2 with TRBJ2-2; TRBD2 matches 15 bases. Germline values: CDR1 SNHLY, CDR2 FYNNEI. Trimming cost V 6 bases and J 7 bases; bases outside gene matches: 3. This CDR3 comprises 15 residues. CDR3 sequence reads: CASRGLAGGGGELFF. The CDR3 DNA follows: TGTGCCAGCAGGGGACTAGCGGGAGGTGGCGGGGAGCTGTTTTTT.